The present T cell receptor beta chain was sequenced within a study of post-analysis software for immune sequencing data. In the study overall: Several disease courses (relapsing-remitting, secondary progressive and progressive-relapsing) of multiple sclerosis were included.

With regard to this clonotype: Its antigen is still unknown.

Unique molecular identifiers were carried by the TCR beta cDNA libraries. Roughly 450,000 cDNA molecules came from roughly 0.93 to 9.6 million T cells. Via MiXCR, TCRdb re-called the PCR reads, giving one row per CDR3 protein. Of roughly 800,000 distinct CDR3 sequences listed, just under 30% were seen once; the top ten hold around 0.56%. Looked up from germline, CDR1 is SGHAT and CDR2 is FQNNGV. V was pared by 5 bases and J by 7 bases, with 8 bases between. The length of the CDR3 is 11 residues. General study results and limits: Controls significantly exceeded multiple sclerosis patients in normalized Chao1 diversity. There were a few TRBV segments more frequent in patients than controls, and TRBV5-6, TRBV5-1 and TRBV20-1 were among them. Strong same-batch co-clustering of samples appeared with F measure clustering.

The chain has TRBV11-2 and TRBJ1-2; D ambiguous. The TCR sequence derives from a girl aged 10 to 17 with multiple sclerosis. Sequences were obtained from blood. The CDR3 DNA reads TGTGCCAGCAGCCCGGTGTTTGGCTACACCTTC. This encodes CASSPVFGYTF.